This TCR beta chain appears in the sequencing data of a study of shared clonotypes between healthy human individuals. The CDR3 sequence is 17 residues long. The germline V gene has CDR1 MGHDK and CDR2 SYGVNS. V shed 1 base, J shed 6 bases, and the junction held 8 bases outside the gene matches. As to this clone: No antigen is known for it.

Profiled with immunoSEQ multiplex PCR; TCRdb holds only in-frame clones, not every one. The sample holds about 2.4 million clones, 93% seen once. Into CD45RA+ naive and CD45RA-negative memory subsets, the CD4+ cells were split. Broader study findings: There were few donors, and this limited the genetic and exposure-history diversity represented.

The TCR comes from a young man in good health. Some clones in this sample may be carry-over from other donors' samples. The chain joins TRBV25-1 to TRBJ2-2; the match to TRBD1 covers 10 bases. The source material was naive CD4+ T cells from PBMCs. The subset denotes: CD45RA+ positively selected. The CDR3 sequence is CASSEFKGQGIAGELFF. The CDR3 coding sequence is TGTGCCAGCAGTGAATTCAAGGGACAGGGGATCGCCGGGGAGCTGTTTTTT.